These T cell receptor beta chains were read from a single sample in a study of blood T cell repertoires in COVID-19. Profiled with immunoSEQ multiplex PCR; TCRdb holds only in-frame clones, not every one. The table has some 340,000 clones, about four fifths seen once. Sequenced sample: peripheral blood. The receptors derive from a man under 40 with active or convalescent COVID-19. Both conserved end residues are part of each CDR3. D genes are given only for firm matches. Only part of the rows carry a size: once, few, many, or a class if the clone is expanded.

V	D	size	J	CDR3	DNA
TRBV19	.	.	TRBJ1-5	CASSLPGSSSNQPQHF	TGTGCCAGTAGTCTTCCGGGGTCCTCCTCAAATCAGCCCCAGCATTTT
TRBV3-1/TRBV3-2	.	.	TRBJ1-2	CASSQLQGKPNYGYTF	TGTGCCAGCAGCCAACTCCAGGGGAAGCCGAACTATGGCTACACCTTC
TRBV15	.	.	TRBJ2-1	CATSRDRGVNNEQFF	TGTGCCACCAGCAGAGATCGCGGGGTAAACAATGAGCAGTTCTTC
TRBV5-6	TRBD1	.	TRBJ2-7	CASSQFRGPITYEQYF	TGTGCCAGCAGCCAATTCAGGGGGCCTATAACCTACGAGCAGTACTTC
TRBV29-1	.	.	TRBJ1-3	CSVAIGGSGNTIYF	TGCAGCGTCGCTATAGGGGGATCTGGAAACACCATATATTTT
TRBV7-6	.	.	TRBJ1-1	CASSLGVQGGNTEAFF	TGTGCCAGCAGCTTAGGAGTTCAGGGAGGGAACACTGAAGCTTTCTTT
TRBV9	.	few	TRBJ1-2	CASSVEWGSGYTF	TGTGCCAGCAGCGTAGAGTGGGGCTCTGGCTACACCTTC
TRBV2	TRBD2	.	TRBJ2-7	CASSVAGGEQYF	TGTGCCAGCAGTGTAGCGGGAGGTGAGCAGTACTTC
TRBV15	.	once	TRBJ2-5	CATSRGGRKETQYF	TGTGCCACCAGCAGAGGGGGCAGAAAAGAGACCCAGTACTTC
TRBV10-3	TRBD1	.	TRBJ2-1	CAINRQGAVNEQFF	TGTGCCATCAACCGTCAGGGGGCGGTTAATGAGCAGTTCTTC
TRBV4-1	TRBD1	.	TRBJ2-2	CASSPTGVPGELFF	TGCGCCAGCAGCCCTACAGGGGTTCCCGGGGAGCTGTTTTTT
TRBV7-7	TRBD2	once	TRBJ2-5	CASSPLAGGLGETQYF	TGTGCCAGCAGCCCTCTAGCGGGAGGGCTGGGGGAGACCCAGTACTTC
TRBV19	TRBD2	.	TRBJ2-3	CASSIGGGLATDTQYF	TGTGCCAGTAGTATAGGGGGGGGACTAGCGACAGATACGCAGTATTTT
TRBV5-1	.	once	TRBJ1-1	CASSGDTQNTEAFF	TGCGCCAGCAGCGGGGACACCCAGAACACTGAAGCTTTCTTT
TRBV3-1/TRBV3-2	TRBD1	.	TRBJ2-7	CASSRAPGQRYEQYF	TGTGCCAGCAGCCGTGCCCCGGGACAGCGCTACGAGCAGTACTTC
TRBV11-2	TRBD1	.	TRBJ2-1	CASSPLTGTVNNEQFF	TGTGCCAGCAGCCCCCTGACCGGGACAGTTAACAATGAGCAGTTCTTC
TRBV19	TRBD2	.	TRBJ2-3	CASRKLGLAGTGGTDTQYF	TGTGCCAGTAGGAAACTGGGACTAGCGGGGACCGGAGGCACAGATACGCAGTATTTT
TRBV9	.	.	TRBJ1-6	CASSVESQARGNSPLHF	TGTGCCAGCAGCGTAGAATCTCAGGCAAGGGGTAATTCACCCCTCCACTTT
TRBV5-4	.	.	TRBJ1-2	CASSSWAGSDYGYTF	TGTGCCAGCAGCTCTTGGGCAGGCAGTGACTATGGCTACACCTTC
TRBV29-1	.	.	TRBJ1-2	CSVGEGSNYGYTF	TGCAGCGTTGGCGAGGGTTCGAACTATGGCTACACCTTC
TRBV5-1	.	.	TRBJ2-1	CASSLDRVGEQFF	TGCGCCAGCAGCTTGGACAGGGTAGGTGAGCAGTTCTTC
TRBV21-1	.	.	TRBJ2-7	CASSKTGYEQYF	TGTGCCAGCAGCAAGACGGGGTACGAGCAGTACTTC
TRBV9	TRBD2	.	TRBJ2-1	CASSPPPGLAGNEQFF	TGTGCCAGCAGCCCTCCCCCGGGACTAGCCGGAAATGAGCAGTTCTTC
TRBV5-1	TRBD1	.	TRBJ2-1	CASSLVGTGTNEQFF	TGCGCCAGCAGCTTGGTGGGGACAGGGACCAATGAGCAGTTCTTC
TRBV30	TRBD1	.	TRBJ1-2	CAWSPGTGAYGYTF	TGTGCCTGGAGTCCCGGGACAGGGGCCTATGGCTACACCTTC
TRBV3-1/TRBV3-2	.	.	TRBJ2-7	CASSQGGFYEQYF	TGTGCCAGCAGCCAAGGAGGGTTTTACGAGCAGTACTTC
TRBV6-4	TRBD2	once	TRBJ2-7	CASSDSGRDYSSEQYF	TGTGCCAGCAGTGACTCGGGTCGGGACTACTCTAGCGAGCAGTACTTC
TRBV19	TRBD1	.	TRBJ2-6	CASIRGTGAPFSGANVLTF	TGTGCCAGTATACGGGGCACAGGGGCCCCCTTCTCTGGGGCCAACGTCCTGACTTTC
TRBV7-9	TRBD1	.	TRBJ1-3	CASSRGTGYRNTIYF	TGTGCCAGCAGCCGCGGGACAGGGTATAGAAACACCATATATTTT
TRBV29-1	.	.	TRBJ1-4	CSVEAGQVPNEKLFF	TGCAGCGTTGAAGCCGGACAAGTACCTAATGAAAAACTGTTTTTT
TRBV28	.	.	TRBJ1-2	CASSSLDSNYGYTF	TGTGCCAGCAGTTCTCTCGACAGTAACTATGGCTACACCTTC
TRBV7-2	.	.	TRBJ2-3	CASSLEGGTSTDTQYF	TGTGCCAGCAGCTTGGAGGGCGGGACTAGCACAGATACGCAGTATTTT
TRBV13	.	.	TRBJ2-7	CASSLGQGTYEQYF	TGTGCCAGCAGCTTGGGGCAGGGAACCTACGAGCAGTACTTC
TRBV4-1	.	.	TRBJ2-7	CASSQDGLFYEQYF	TGCGCCAGCAGCCAAGACGGACTCTTTTACGAGCAGTACTTC
TRBV18	.	.	TRBJ2-3	CASSPHAGDTQYF	TGTGCCAGCTCACCACATGCGGGAGATACGCAGTATTTT
TRBV7-2	.	once	TRBJ2-7	CASSPGTYEQYF	TGTGCCAGCAGCCCAGGAACCTACGAGCAGTACTTC
TRBV27	TRBD1	.	TRBJ1-1	CASSFDRGREAFF	TGTGCCAGCAGTTTCGACAGGGGGCGTGAAGCTTTCTTT
TRBV28	TRBD1	.	TRBJ1-6	CASSLPLLTGINSPLHF	TGTGCCAGCAGTTTACCCCTCCTGACAGGGATAAATTCACCCCTCCACTTT
TRBV30	.	.	TRBJ1-5	CAWSKLGEQPQHF	TGTGCCTGGAGTAAATTAGGGGAACAGCCCCAGCATTTT
TRBV19	.	.	TRBJ1-1	CASSPRRDTEAFF	TGTGCCAGTAGTCCCCGGAGAGACACTGAAGCTTTCTTT
TRBV9	TRBD1	.	TRBJ2-2	CASSPRGTGAPGELFF	TGTGCCAGCAGCCCCCGGGGGACAGGGGCCCCCGGGGAGCTGTTTTTT
TRBV5-4	.	few	TRBJ2-7	CASTPDLFDEQYF	TGTGCCAGCACCCCCGACTTATTCGACGAGCAGTACTTC
TRBV5-4	TRBD1	.	TRBJ2-7	CASSAGGTGITASYEQYF	TGTGCCAGCAGCGCCGGTGGGACAGGGATTACGGCGTCCTACGAGCAGTACTTC
TRBV27	TRBD2	.	TRBJ2-1	CASSFGGGLAGLNEQFF	TGTGCCAGCAGTTTTGGTGGTGGACTAGCGGGCCTGAATGAGCAGTTCTTC
TRBV24-1	.	few	TRBJ2-2	CATSDLQATSRGTGELFF	TGTGCCACCAGTGATTTGCAGGCGACGAGCAGGGGCACCGGGGAGCTGTTTTTT
TRBV4-3	.	.	TRBJ1-1	CASSLGVNTEAFF	TGCGCCAGCAGCCTCGGGGTGAACACTGAAGCTTTCTTT
TRBV28	.	.	TRBJ2-7	CASSSPLGGLSYEQYF	TGTGCCAGCAGTTCCCCCCTTGGGGGACTCTCCTACGAGCAGTACTTC
TRBV6-5	.	.	TRBJ1-4	CASSYEGIPGEKLFF	TGTGCCAGCAGTTACGAGGGTATTCCTGGTGAAAAACTGTTTTTT
TRBV20-1	.	.	TRBJ1-2	CSASVPGDYGYTF	TGCAGTGCTAGTGTTCCAGGGGACTATGGCTACACCTTC
TRBV19	.	.	TRBJ2-2	CASSIERANTGELFF	TGTGCCAGTAGTATCGAGCGGGCGAACACCGGGGAGCTGTTTTTT
TRBV30	TRBD1	.	TRBJ2-6	CAWSPTGGWANVLTF	TGTGCCTGGAGTCCGACAGGGGGTTGGGCCAACGTCCTGACTTTC
TRBV11-3	.	.	TRBJ2-1	CASSFYPYRNEQFF	TGTGCCAGCAGCTTTTATCCGTATCGTAATGAGCAGTTCTTC
TRBV6-5	.	.	TRBJ1-2	CASSPSPRGGYTF	TGTGCCAGCAGTCCGTCACCCCGGGGGGGCTACACCTTC
TRBV19	.	.	TRBJ1-2	CASRMATMDYGYTF	TGTGCCAGTAGGATGGCCACCATGGACTATGGCTACACCTTC
TRBV6-5	TRBD2	.	TRBJ2-5	CASSYRLARETQYF	TGTGCCAGCAGTTACCGACTAGCGAGGGAGACCCAGTACTTC